What follows are 9 T cell receptor beta chains derived from one specimen sequenced in a study of blood T cells in healthy people across ages. Primed by a sample-barcoded 5' primer and a J-beta primer mix, a second PCR proceeded for 7 to 11 cycles. In TCRdb, the 5' RACE reads were re-called with MiXCR into one record per CDR3 protein. The repertoire consists of over a million distinct CDR3 sequences, with less than 45% occurring once and the leading ten covering around 4%. Sequencing was carried out using blood. Receptors originate from a woman under 30 in good health.

Points on this clonotype: A read error may be the cause here, since a much bigger clone is one base away. The gene calls are TRBV29-1 and TRBJ2-5; D perhaps matches TRBD2 (6 bases). The J call may be mistaken, given a closer DNA end match to TRBJ2-7. Germline V CDR1 and CDR2: SQVTM, ANQGSEA. CDR3 length: 14 amino acids. The CDR3 spells CSVAGLLSSCEQYF. CDR3 DNA: TGCAGCGTTGCGGGACTTTTAAGCTCCTGCGAGCAGTACTTC.

The chain recombines TRBV7-2 with TRBJ1-4; TRBD1 is a possible D gene (5 bases). Germline CDR1 is SGHTA and CDR2 is FQGNSA. Trimming removed 4 bases at V and 0 bases at J, with 18 bases between. The CDR3 spans 18 residues. This CDR3 reads CASSWRGGGDPTNEKLFF. In DNA, the CDR3 is TGTGCCAGCAGCTGGCGCGGGGGAGGCGATCCAACTAATGAAAAACTGTTTTTT.

The V and J genes are TRBV30 and TRBJ2-1; TRBD2 might be the D (5 bases). This CDR3 contains 14 residues. Germline V gene sequence: CDR1 GTSNPN, CDR2 SVGIG (reference sequence). Trimming took off 3 bases at V and 9 bases at J, with 18 bases between the two ends. The CDR3 loop is CAWRLAGGTSEQFF. CDR3 nucleotides: TGTGCCTGGAGGTTGGCGGGCGGTACAAGTGAGCAGTTCTTC. The variable domain in full, completed from reference TRBV30 and TRBJ2-1, reads SQTIHQWPATLVQPVGSPLSLECTVEGTSNPNLYWYRQAAGRGLQLLFYSVGIGQISSEVPQNLSASRPQDRQFILSSKKLLLSDSGFYLCAWRLAGGTSEQFFGPGTRLTVL.

The chain carries TRBV5-1 and TRBJ2-5; D may match TRBD1 or TRBD2 (5 bases each). The better agreement between TRBJ2-7 and the DNA end casts doubt on the J call. The germline CDR1 and CDR2 sequences are SGHRS and YFSETQ. The CDR3 runs 18 residues. The CDR3 sequence is CASSSTLLGRADSYEQYF. The CDR3 nucleotides are TGCGCCAGCAGCTCCACGCTTTTGGGACGAGCGGACTCCTACGAGCAGTACTTC.

The chain couples TRBV29-1 to TRBJ2-7; D perhaps matches TRBD2 (6 bases). Looked up from germline, CDR1 is SQVTM and CDR2 is ANQGSEA. Between the trimmed V and J ends, which lost 4 bases and 3 bases, there was a span of 13 bases. This CDR3 contains 13 residues. In DNA, the CDR3 is TGCAGCGTTGCAGGTCTAGCGAGCTACGAGCAGTACTTC. Its protein is CSVAGLASYEQYF.

The V and J genes are TRBV24-1 and TRBJ2-7; 10 nucleotides agree with TRBD1. The germline gives CDR1 KGHDR, CDR2 SFDVKD. The length of the CDR3 is 16 residues. V trimming: 4 bases; J trimming: 5 bases; junction bases outside the gene matches: 10. The CDR3: CATSDHTGTGVNEQYF. The CDR3 DNA is TGTGCCACCAGTGACCACACCGGGACAGGGGTAAACGAGCAGTACTTC.

V is TRBV3-1 and J is TRBJ1-4, with 7 positions matching TRBD1. Germline V gene data show CDR1 as LGHDT and CDR2 as YNNKEL (reference sequence). After removal of 3 bases from V and 6 bases from J, the junction contained 7 bases not matched to a gene. This CDR3 is 15 amino acids long. The DNA of the CDR3 is TGTGCCAGCAGCCAGCCTCAGGGGGTGGATGAAAAACTGTTTTTT. Protein sequence: CASSQPQGVDEKLFF.

The chain links TRBV2 to TRBJ1-2; the D gene is possibly TRBD1 (6 bases). Trimming removed 6 bases from V and 2 bases from J, with 13 bases in between. Germline lookup yields CDR1 SNHLY and CDR2 FYNNEI. CDR3 length: 14 residues. The chain's CDR3 is CASSRTVKNYGYTF. CDR3 bases: TGTGCCAGCAGCCGGACAGTGAAGAACTATGGCTACACCTTC.

Details on this clonotype: Its ends do not fully match the called genes, so a read error is possible. Here the CDR3 reads CTSSRGLFTNEQFF. The CDR3 nucleotides read TGCACCAGCAGCCGGGGCCTCTTTACCAATGAGCAGTTCTTC. V usage is TRBV4-1 and J usage is TRBJ2-1; D could derive from TRBD1 or TRBD2 (5 bases each). Germline V gene lookup returns CDR1 MGHRA and CDR2 YSYEKL. This CDR3 is built from 14 residues.